This T cell receptor (beta chain) was obtained from a study of blood T cell repertoires in COVID-19. On the study more broadly: There were acute and convalescent COVID-19 samples, and they came from the United States, Italy and Spain. Nucleic acid was either cDNA or gDNA, and it came from T cells, B-cell-depleted T cells, or PBMCs.

Comments on this clone: Other DNA variants within this sample encode the same CDR3.

The germline V gene has CDR1 MDHEN and CDR2 SYDVKM. This CDR3 has 15 residues. V gave up 3 bases and J gave up 1 base, with 13 bases separating them. Original processing notes: Quantification of nucleated cells was approximated via reference gene primer amplification. Clones were read by immunoSEQ multiplex PCR, and TCRdb kept only the in-frame ones, dropping some. The V and J calls and clone size are taken from that table; D and trimming were inferred from the DNA. The sample shows roughly 55,000 clones, roughly 80% of them seen only once. This TCR derives from a woman between 55 and 75 years old with acute or convalescent COVID-19. Sequencing used peripheral blood. The chain employs TRBV28 and TRBJ2-7; D possibly corresponds to TRBD1 (7 bases). CDR3 amino acids: CASSLAAGGSYEQYF. The DNA for the CDR3 is TGTGCCAGCAGTTTGGCTGCAGGGGGGTCCTACGAGCAGTACTTC.